The 31 T cell receptor beta chains below come from one sample, sequenced in a study of Graves' ophthalmopathy and Graves' hyperthyroidism. The TCR beta CDR3 regions underwent amplification from RNA transcripts. HTBI primers were employed in first-round RT-PCR, then a second-round multiplex PCR followed. TCRdb re-analysed the multiplex PCR reads in MiXCR, keeping a single row per CDR3 protein. The sample has 450,000 to 600,000 distinct CDR3 sequences; approximately 37% are singletons. Specimen: peripheral blood or thyroid tissue (not recorded which). The receptors here all came from an adult man with Graves' hyperthyroidism.

This chain links TRBV7-9 with TRBJ1-4; TRBD1 is a possible D gene (5 bases). Germline-derived CDR1 and CDR2 are SEHNR and FQNEAQ (reference sequence). The CDR3 has 15 amino acids. V was cut by 1 base and J by 5 bases, with 11 bases left in between. CDR3 region: CASSLGGVSNEKLFF. In DNA, the CDR3 is TGTGCCAGCAGCTTAGGAGGGGTTTCAAATGAAAAACTGTTTTTT.

The rearrangement joins TRBV12-5 to TRBJ1-1; D ambiguous. Germline V gives CDR1 LGHNT, CDR2 FRNRAP. V lost 3 bases and J 4 bases, leaving 15 bases between the germline ends. The CDR3 is 15 residues long. For the CDR3, the DNA is TGTGCTAGTGGTTTCCGGACGGCTTGGGGCACTGAAGCTTTCTTT. This codes for CASGFRTAWGTEAFF. Looking up the rest from reference TRBV12-5 and TRBJ1-1 gives the full variable domain: DARVTQTPRHKVTEMGQEVTMRCQPILGHNTVFWYRQTMMQGLELLAYFRNRAPLDDSGMPKDRFSAEMPDATLATLKIQPSEPRDSAVYFCASGFRTAWGTEAFFGQGTRLTVV.

This clonotype has more than one count but fewer than ten. The J gene is TRBJ2-7, the V gene TRBV29-1; 15 bases align to TRBD2. With the DNA end fitting TRBJ2-1 better, the J assignment may be wrong. CDR3 length: 13 residues. The germline V gene has CDR1 SQVTM and CDR2 ANQGSEA. The CDR3 DNA follows: TGCAGCGCTAGGACTAGCGGGAGGGGTGAGCAGTTCTTC. Translated: CSARTSGRGEQFF.

There are many counts of this clonotype. The J gene is TRBJ1-4, the V gene TRBV15; the D is unclear. The CDR3 is 11 amino acids. With 1 base removed from V and 12 bases from J, the gap between germline ends came to 6 bases. From germline, CDR1 is LNHNV and CDR2 YYDKDF (reference sequence). CDR3 nucleotide sequence: TGTGCCACCAGCAGAGGGGTGGAACTGTTTTTT. This encodes CATSRGVELFF.

The gene calls are TRBV7-8 and TRBJ2-7; 8 positions match TRBD1. The ends lost 5 bases at V and 0 bases at J; junction bases unmatched: 12. CDR1 and CDR2 (germline): SGHVS, FQNEAQ. The CDR3 covers 17 residues. CDR3 in amino acids: CASSEDRVVASSYEQYF. Here the CDR3 DNA reads TGTGCCAGCAGCGAGGACAGGGTCGTCGCCTCCTCCTACGAGCAGTACTTC.

The gene calls are TRBV12-3 or TRBV12-4 and TRBJ1-2; perhaps TRBD1 as D (5 bases). Trimming cost V 3 bases and J 7 bases, with 15 bases left between them. The CDR3 is made up of 14 amino acids. The CDR3 loop is CASSFMGQGVGYTF. The CDR3 DNA follows: TGTGCCAGCAGTTTTATGGGTCAAGGGGTTGGCTACACCTTC.

J is TRBJ2-5 and V is TRBV3-1; 7 bases align to TRBD2. Germline V gives CDR1 LGHDT, CDR2 YNNKEL (reference sequence). The CDR3 consists of 14 residues. With V trimmed by 3 bases and J by 2 bases, 3 bases remained unmatched. The CDR3, as DNA: TGTGCCAGCAGCCATAGGACTAGACAAGAGACCCAGTACTTC. This translates into CASSHRTRQETQYF.

Many counts were recorded for this clonotype. The gene calls are TRBV12-5 and TRBJ1-1, with D perhaps TRBD1 (6 bases). Per the germline V gene, CDR1 is LGHNT and CDR2 is FRNRAP. Between the trimmed V and J ends, which lost 5 bases and 5 bases, there was a span of 15 bases. The CDR3 is 14 residues long. The CDR3 region is CASGPPQGDTEAFF. CDR3 nucleotide sequence: TGTGCTAGTGGTCCCCCACAGGGCGATACTGAAGCTTTCTTT.

This clonotype was seen ten or more times. This chain joins TRBV12-3 or TRBV12-4 and TRBJ1-5, with D possibly being TRBD1 (5 bases). CDR3 length: 16 amino acids. Between the trimmed V and J ends, which lost 2 bases and 5 bases, there was a span of 16 bases. In DNA, the CDR3 is TGTGCCAGCAGTTTACAGGGATTCGGGGGTTATCAGCCCCAGCATTTT. This encodes CASSLQGFGGYQPQHF.

Only a few counts were recorded for this clonotype. The chain is built from TRBV29-1 and TRBJ1-1; TRBD1 matches at 8 bases. Germline CDR1 is SQVTM and CDR2 is ANQGSEA. The CDR3 has 13 amino acids. V shed 4 bases and J 1 base; nucleotides not matched to a gene: 2. Written as DNA, the CDR3 is TGCAGCGTTGCTACAGGGGGGAACACTGAAGCTTTCTTT. Amino acid sequence: CSVATGGNTEAFF.

A word on this clonotype: A read error is likely, as this CDR3 ends without the conserved phenylalanine or tryptophan. This rearrangement joins TRBV19 to TRBJ1-4; D remains unclear. CDR1 is LNHDA, CDR2 SQIVND, per germline (reference sequence). This CDR3 is 15 amino acids long. Trimming left V 7 bases short and J 7 bases short, with 19 bases between. CDR3 sequence reads: CASTLFNPRGEKLFL. DNA of the CDR3: TGTGCCAGTACCCTGTTCAACCCGCGGGGTGAAAAACTGTTTCTT.

This chain uses TRBV5-5 with TRBJ2-7; TRBD1 is a possible D gene (6 bases). The J call could be wrong; TRBJ2-1 is a better fit for the DNA end. The germline V gene has CDR1 SGHKS and CDR2 YYEKEE (reference sequence). The CDR3 consists of 15 residues. The CDR3 coding sequence is TGTGCCAGCAGCTCCGGCTTTGGACAGTACAATGAGCAGTTCTTC. This gives the protein CASSSGFGQYNEQFF.

This clonotype was picked up many times. The V and J genes are TRBV19 and TRBJ1-5; no definite D call. The ends were cut back, 10 bases at V and 10 bases at J, with 11 bases in the middle. The germline V gene has CDR1 LNHDA and CDR2 SQIVND (reference sequence). CDR3 length equals 10 residues. CDR3 sequence (DNA): TGTGCCACCGGTACCCCCCCCCAGCATTTT. Translating gives CATGTPPQHF.

This clonotype occurred many times. Here the CDR3 DNA reads TGTGCCAGCAGCGCCAGGCGGGGTACAGGTCAGCCCCAGCATTTT. It encodes CASSARRGTGQPQHF. This chain joins TRBV2 and TRBJ1-5; the D gene is possibly TRBD1 (5 bases). Germline-derived CDR1 and CDR2 are SNHLY and FYNNEI. Trimming removed 6 bases at V and 6 bases at J, with 18 bases between. This CDR3 has 15 residues.

The chain uses TRBV5-4 and TRBJ2-5; D is ambiguous. Germline V gene sequence: CDR1 SGHNT, CDR2 YYREEE (reference sequence). The length of the CDR3 is 13 residues. The germline V and J ends were trimmed by 4 bases and 5 bases, with 12 bases remaining between them. CDR3 nucleotides: TGTGCCAGCAGCGTCGGGTCGAGGGAGACCCAGTACTTC. Translating gives CASSVGSRETQYF.

This clonotype was counted a single time. The genes are TRBV10-3 and TRBJ2-7; weak D call: TRBD2 (6 bases). The germline V and J ends were trimmed by 6 bases and 0 bases, with 24 bases remaining between them. The CDR3 totals 18 residues. Germline CDR1 reads ENHRY; CDR2 reads SYGVKD. The CDR3 DNA reads TGTGCCATCAGGGTGGGACGCGGGACCAGCGACCTCTCCTACGAGCAGTACTTC. Residues: CAIRVGRGTSDLSYEQYF.

The chain links TRBV9 to TRBJ2-5, with TRBD2 matching 8 bases. The germline V gene has CDR1 SGDLS and CDR2 YYNGEE. This CDR3 comprises 15 residues. V was clipped by 3 bases and J by 1 base; unmatched bases: 5. CDR3 protein: CASSEGLAGQETQYF. In DNA form, the CDR3 reads TGTGCCAGCAGCGAGGGGCTAGCGGGCCAAGAGACCCAGTACTTC.

This clonotype was seen at least ten times. V and J are TRBV5-4 and TRBJ1-1; D may be TRBD1 (6 bases). CDR1 SGHNT and CDR2 YYREEE come from the germline V gene (reference sequence). The CDR3 consists of 15 residues. The V gene lost 4 bases and the J gene lost 10 bases, with 23 bases spanning the gap. Here the CDR3 DNA reads TGTGCCAGCAGCCCGGGCATAATATGGGGGGCGGGAGCTTTCTTT. Translated: CASSPGIIWGAGAFF.

This clonotype was counted at least ten times. The chain links TRBV29-1 to TRBJ1-1, with D possibly being TRBD1 (5 bases). The CDR3 is 14 amino acids. Trimming left V 5 bases short and J 1 base short, with 14 bases between. Germline V gene lookup returns CDR1 SQVTM and CDR2 ANQGSEA. The CDR3 DNA is TGCAGCGTTAGGCGGGACTTACAGAACACTGAAGCTTTCTTT. Translated, it gives CSVRRDLQNTEAFF. The full variable domain, in which reference TRBV29-1 and TRBJ1-1 provide the parts outside the CDR3, is SAVISQKPSRDICQRGTSLTIQCQVDSQVTMMFWYRQQPGQSLTLIATANQGSEATYESGFVIDKFPISRPNLTFSTLTVSNMSPEDSSIYLCSVRRDLQNTEAFFGQGTRLTVV.

This chain links TRBV10-3 with TRBJ1-2; 9 bases line up with TRBD1. From germline, CDR1 is ENHRY and CDR2 SYGVKD. CDR3 length: 19 amino acids. The V gene end was trimmed by 9 bases and the J gene end by 3 bases; junction bases not matched to a gene: 23. The DNA of the CDR3 is TGTGCCATAGCATACAGGGAGTCTTCGGGGACAGGGACCTACTATGGCTACACCTTC. Residues: CAIAYRESSGTGTYYGYTF.

The chain has TRBV10-3 and TRBJ1-1, with D perhaps TRBD1 (6 bases). The germline V gene encodes CDR1 ENHRY and CDR2 SYGVKD. This CDR3 has 15 amino acids. The V and J ends lost 0 bases and 1 base respectively, with 9 bases between them. The CDR3 DNA reads TGTGCCATCAGTGAGTCGGCAGGGGAGAACACTGAAGCTTTCTTT. Translated, it gives CAISESAGENTEAFF.

The CDR3 sequence: CATSDLRSYGYTF. The CDR3 DNA reads as TGTGCCACCAGTGATTTGCGGAGCTATGGCTACACCTTC. This chain uses TRBV24-1 with TRBJ1-2; D gene unclear. V lost 0 bases to trimming and J lost 4 bases, with 5 bases between them. The CDR3 runs to 13 residues. Per germline, CDR1 KGHDR and CDR2 SFDVKD.

This clonotype appeared many times. This chain uses TRBV11-2 with TRBJ2-5; 11 bases agree with TRBD2. The germline V gene encodes CDR1 SGHAT and CDR2 FQNNGV. This CDR3 comprises 17 residues. V gave up 2 bases and J gave up 5 bases; unmatched junction bases: 10. CDR3 loop: CASSLRLAGGSAETQYF. The CDR3 DNA is TGTGCCAGCAGCTTAAGGCTAGCGGGAGGTTCGGCTGAGACCCAGTACTTC.

This clonotype was found once. This chain joins TRBV10-3 and TRBJ2-7; 10 bases match TRBD1. Trimming cost V 4 bases and J 3 bases; bases outside gene matches: 9. This CDR3 has 16 residues. The germline V gene has CDR1 ENHRY and CDR2 SYGVKD. CDR3 in amino acids: CAISGPGQGWSYEQYF. The CDR3 DNA is TGTGCCATCAGTGGACCGGGACAGGGGTGGAGCTACGAGCAGTACTTC.

This clonotype occurred a few times. The rearrangement joins TRBV29-1 to TRBJ2-5; perhaps D is TRBD1 or TRBD2 (6 bases each). Trimming shortened V by 3 bases and J by 2 bases, and 13 bases separated the two germline ends. Germline V gene data show CDR1 as SQVTM and CDR2 as ANQGSEA. The CDR3 is 14 amino acids. CDR3 in amino acids: CSVDRGVLQETQYF. The CDR3, as DNA: TGCAGCGTTGATAGGGGGGTCCTGCAAGAGACCCAGTACTTC. The full variable domain, with the rest looked up from reference TRBV29-1 and TRBJ2-5, is SAVISQKPSRDICQRGTSLTIQCQVDSQVTMMFWYRQQPGQSLTLIATANQGSEATYESGFVIDKFPISRPNLTFSTLTVSNMSPEDSSIYLCSVDRGVLQETQYFGPGTRLLVL.

As regards this clonotype: The junction departs from the called germline gene at one end, perhaps through a read error. V usage is TRBV7-9 and J usage is TRBJ2-7, with D possibly matching TRBD1 (5 bases). The V gene's germline CDR1 is SEHNR and CDR2 FQNEAQ (reference sequence). This CDR3 has 17 residues. The CDR3 nucleotides read TGTGCCAGCAGCATAGGACGGCTTGGCAGGGCATCCTACGAGCAGAACTTC. It specifies CASSIGRLGRASYEQNF.

This sequence joins TRBV6-5 and TRBJ2-2; no clear D. Germline CDR1 is MNHEY and CDR2 is SVGAGI. CDR3 length equals 14 residues. Deletions cut 5 bases from V and 6 bases from J, with 13 bases between. CDR3 sequence reads: CASSEGVRAGELFF. As DNA, the CDR3 is TGTGCCAGCAGTGAAGGAGTGCGTGCCGGGGAGCTGTTTTTT.

This clonotype was seen a few times. This chain connects TRBV30 to TRBJ2-7; D gene ambiguous. CDR3 size: 13 residues. The ends were cut back, 0 bases at V and 3 bases at J, with 9 bases in the middle. Germline loops: CDR1 GTSNPN, CDR2 SVGIG (reference sequence). The CDR3 DNA is TGTGCCTGGAGTGTAAGGCAGAACTACGAGCAGTACTTC. Its translation: CAWSVRQNYEQYF.

Turning to this clonotype: This may stem from a read error, because a much larger clone lies one nucleotide away. The final CDR3 position lacks the conserved phenylalanine or tryptophan, pointing to a likely read error. The chain has TRBV5-1 and TRBJ1-2, with 7 nucleotides matching TRBD1. This CDR3 has 13 residues. CDR1 SGHRS and CDR2 YFSETQ come from the germline V gene. V shed 3 bases, J shed 5 bases, and the junction held 4 bases outside the gene matches. The CDR3 loop is CASSWDSSYGYTS. As DNA, the CDR3 is TGCGCCAGCAGCTGGGACAGCTCGTATGGCTACACCTCC.

Regarding this clonotype: A much larger clone lies a single base off, so this may be a read error. The rearrangement joins TRBV6-5 to TRBJ1-2, with D possibly TRBD1 on 6 matching bases. V lost 6 bases to trimming and J lost 8 bases, with 22 bases between them. From germline, CDR1 is MNHEY and CDR2 SVGAGI. The CDR3 consists of 15 residues. In DNA form, the CDR3 reads TGTGCCAGCAGCGCCGGACAGAGGCTTCGAGGGGGCTACACCTTC. It specifies CASSAGQRLRGGYTF.

This clonotype was observed many times. The chain couples TRBV29-1 to TRBJ2-5, with D perhaps matching TRBD1 (6 bases). CDR1 and CDR2 from the germline V gene are SQVTM and ANQGSEA. The CDR3 length is 13 residues. Trimming removed 6 bases at V and 2 bases at J, with 13 bases between. The DNA for the CDR3 is TGCAGCGTCCAACGGGACACACAAGAGACCCAGTACTTC. This codes for CSVQRDTQETQYF. The full variable domain, its missing parts supplied by reference TRBV29-1 and TRBJ2-5, is SAVISQKPSRDICQRGTSLTIQCQVDSQVTMMFWYRQQPGQSLTLIATANQGSEATYESGFVIDKFPISRPNLTFSTLTVSNMSPEDSSIYLCSVQRDTQETQYFGPGTRLLVL.